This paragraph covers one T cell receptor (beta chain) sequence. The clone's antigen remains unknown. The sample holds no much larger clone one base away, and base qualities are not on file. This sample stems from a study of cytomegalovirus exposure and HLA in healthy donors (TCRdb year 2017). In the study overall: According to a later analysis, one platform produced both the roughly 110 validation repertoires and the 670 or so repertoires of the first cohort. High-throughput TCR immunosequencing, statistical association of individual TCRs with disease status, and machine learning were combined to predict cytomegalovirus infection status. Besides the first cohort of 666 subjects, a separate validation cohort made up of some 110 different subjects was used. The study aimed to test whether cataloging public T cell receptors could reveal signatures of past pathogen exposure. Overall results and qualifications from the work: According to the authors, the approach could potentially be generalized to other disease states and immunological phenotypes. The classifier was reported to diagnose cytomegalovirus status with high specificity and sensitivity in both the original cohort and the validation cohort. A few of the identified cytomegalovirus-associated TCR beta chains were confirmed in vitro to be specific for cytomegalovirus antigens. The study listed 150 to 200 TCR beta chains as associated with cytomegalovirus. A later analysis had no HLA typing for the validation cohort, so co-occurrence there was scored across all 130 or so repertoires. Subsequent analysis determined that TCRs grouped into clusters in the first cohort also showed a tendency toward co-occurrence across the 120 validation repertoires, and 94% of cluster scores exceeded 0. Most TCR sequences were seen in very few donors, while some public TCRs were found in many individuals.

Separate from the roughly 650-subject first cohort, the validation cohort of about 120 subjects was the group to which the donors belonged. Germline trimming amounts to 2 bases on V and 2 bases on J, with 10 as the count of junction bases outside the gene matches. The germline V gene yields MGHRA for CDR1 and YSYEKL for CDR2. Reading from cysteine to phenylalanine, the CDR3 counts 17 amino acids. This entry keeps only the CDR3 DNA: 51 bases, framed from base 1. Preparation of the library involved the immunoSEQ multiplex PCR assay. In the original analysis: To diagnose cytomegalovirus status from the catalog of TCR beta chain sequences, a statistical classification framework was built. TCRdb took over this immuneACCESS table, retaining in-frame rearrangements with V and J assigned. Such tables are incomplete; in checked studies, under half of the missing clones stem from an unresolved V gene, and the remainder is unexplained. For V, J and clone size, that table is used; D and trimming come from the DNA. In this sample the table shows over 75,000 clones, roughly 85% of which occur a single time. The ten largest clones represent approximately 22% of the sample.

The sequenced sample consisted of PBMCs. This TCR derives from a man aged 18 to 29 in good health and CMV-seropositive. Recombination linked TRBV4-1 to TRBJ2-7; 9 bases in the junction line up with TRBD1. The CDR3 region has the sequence CASSQLLMGQGTYEQYF. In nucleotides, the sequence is TGCGCCAGCAGCCAATTATTAATGGGACAGGGAACCTACGAGCAGTACTTC.